This entry lists 15 T cell receptor beta chains sequenced from one sample in a study of blood T cell repertoires in COVID-19. Using immunoSEQ multiplex PCR, the repertoire was profiled, and TCRdb retains in-frame clones only, with some absent. The sample holds approximately 250,000 clones; around 87% are singletons and the top ten take roughly 5.6%. Sequences were obtained from peripheral blood. The source of these receptors is an older woman with COVID-19, enrolled during active disease.

The chain has TRBV27 and TRBJ2-2, with D possibly being TRBD2 (7 bases). This CDR3 has 16 amino acids. In germline, CDR1 is MNHEY, CDR2 SMNVEV (reference sequence). Trimming stripped 1 base from V and 2 bases from J, with 11 bases between. CDR3 amino acids: CASSLLGGGNTGELFF. In DNA, the CDR3 is TGTGCCAGCAGTTTATTGGGCGGGGGCAACACCGGGGAGCTGTTTTTT.

The rearrangement joins TRBV3-1 (or the pseudogene TRBV3-2) to TRBJ1-3; D is unclear. CDR3 length equals 15 residues. Germline V lookup: CDR1 LGHDT, CDR2 YNNKEL (reference sequence). V was shortened by 0 bases and J by 4 bases, with 10 bases between the two germline ends. The chain's CDR3 is CASSQDAGFGNTIYF. CDR3 nucleotides: TGTGCCAGCAGCCAAGATGCGGGGTTCGGAAACACCATATATTTT.

CDR3 amino acids: CSTLGVGAKNIQYF. The DNA of the CDR3 is TGCAGCACACTAGGAGTGGGGGCCAAAAACATTCAGTACTTC. The chain couples TRBV29-1 to TRBJ2-4, with D tentatively TRBD2 (5 bases). The CDR3 covers 14 residues. Trimming left V 8 bases short and J 1 base short, with 15 bases between. Germline V lookup: CDR1 SQVTM, CDR2 ANQGSEA.

The V call is TRBV5-1, the J call TRBJ2-6; D possibly corresponds to TRBD2 (6 bases). V lost 2 bases and J 0 bases, leaving 21 bases between the germline ends. Germline loops: CDR1 SGHRS, CDR2 YFSETQ. The CDR3 covers 20 residues. CDR3 in amino acids: CASSLGYDRRGPSGANVLTF. CDR3 DNA: TGCGCCAGCAGCTTAGGGTATGATCGGCGGGGACCCTCTGGGGCCAACGTCCTGACTTTC. Supplemented by reference TRBV5-1 and TRBJ2-6, the full variable domain reads KAGVTQTPRYLIKTRGQQVTLSCSPISGHRSVSWYQQTPGQGLQFLFEYFSETQRNKGNFPGRFSGRQFSNSRSEMNVSTLELGDSALYLCASSLGYDRRGPSGANVLTFGAGSRLTVL.

The V and J genes are TRBV30 and TRBJ2-2, with 7 positions matching TRBD2. V was pared by 8 bases and J by 5 bases, with 14 bases of the junction left unmatched. There are 15 residues in the CDR3. The germline gives CDR1 GTSNPN, CDR2 SVGIG (reference sequence). In DNA, the CDR3 is TGTGCCACTCAAAGGGGAGGGACTTCGACCGGGGAGCTGTTTTTT. It yields the protein CATQRGGTSTGELFF.

The V gene is TRBV7-9, the J gene TRBJ2-5, with 10 bases matching TRBD1. The V gene's germline CDR1 is SEHNR and CDR2 FQNEAQ (reference sequence). V was pared by 1 base and J by 5 bases, with 10 bases of the junction left unmatched. This CDR3 region has 17 residues. CDR3 region: CASSLEFGTGVPETQYF. CDR3 bases: TGTGCCAGCAGCTTAGAGTTTGGGACAGGGGTGCCGGAGACCCAGTACTTC.

This clone was counted once. This chain uses TRBV3-1 (or the pseudogene TRBV3-2) with TRBJ2-1; 8 bases are shared with TRBD2. V was pared by 4 bases and J by 3 bases, with 5 bases of the junction left unmatched. Germline lookup yields CDR1 LGHDT and CDR2 YNNKEL (reference sequence). The CDR3 length is 15 residues. As DNA, the CDR3 is TGTGCCAGCAGCCTGGCACTAGCGGACTACAATGAGCAGTTCTTC. Its protein product is CASSLALADYNEQFF.

This clone was seen a single time. This chain joins TRBV3-1 (or the pseudogene TRBV3-2) and TRBJ2-3; 13 bases are shared with TRBD2. The CDR3 loop spans 15 amino acids. V shed 0 bases, J shed 14 bases, and the junction held 8 bases outside the gene matches. The germline V gene has CDR1 LGHDT and CDR2 YNNKEL (reference sequence). The CDR3 protein is CASSQENTSGRDRYF. The CDR3 DNA reads TGTGCCAGCAGCCAAGAAAATACTAGCGGGAGGGACCGGTATTTT.

This clone showed up just a few times. The sample holds other DNA sequences that translate to the same CDR3. V and J are TRBV9 and TRBJ1-5; D gene uncertain. This CDR3 comprises 14 residues. The V end was cut by 0 bases, the J end by 0 bases, with 4 bases between. Germline V gene sequence: CDR1 SGDLS, CDR2 YYNGEE. The DNA for the CDR3 is TGTGCCAGCAGCGTAGCCGGTAGCAATCAGCCCCAGCATTTT. Encoded protein: CASSVAGSNQPQHF.

The rearrangement joins TRBV7-3 to TRBJ2-1, with TRBD2 matching 7 bases. The germline V gene has CDR1 SGHTA and CDR2 FQGTGA. V was clipped by 5 bases and J by 3 bases; unmatched bases: 7. The CDR3 contains 15 residues. CDR3 sequence (DNA): TGTGCCAGCAGCCCCCTAGCGGAAGTCTACAATGAGCAGTTCTTC. Translated, it gives CASSPLAEVYNEQFF.

This clone was seen a single time. This rearrangement joins TRBV5-1 to TRBJ2-1; maybe TRBD1 (6 bases). Germline CDR1 and CDR2: SGHRS and YFSETQ. With 1 base removed from V and 0 bases from J, the gap between germline ends came to 8 bases. CDR3 length equals 15 residues. The chain's CDR3 is CASSLKGGSYNEQFF. The CDR3 nucleotides are TGCGCCAGCAGCTTGAAAGGGGGCTCCTACAATGAGCAGTTCTTC.

Comments on this clone: Different DNA sequences within this sample yield the same CDR3. The chain carries TRBV6-4 and TRBJ2-2; unclear D gene. V lost 4 bases and J 4 bases, leaving 7 bases between the germline ends. CDR1 is MRHNA and CDR2 is SNTAGT in the germline V gene. The CDR3 loop spans 13 amino acids. The CDR3 sequence is CASSGQPTGELFF. The CDR3 DNA reads as TGTGCCAGCAGTGGGCAACCCACCGGGGAGCTGTTTTTT.

The chain joins TRBV3-1 (or the pseudogene TRBV3-2) to TRBJ1-2, with 7 bases that match TRBD1. The CDR3 consists of 16 residues. The V and J ends lost 2 bases and 3 bases, in that order; junction bases with no gene match: 9. Germline values: CDR1 LGHDT, CDR2 YNNKEL (reference sequence). The CDR3 DNA is TGTGCCAGCAGCCAATCCCCCGCAGGGGGAGACTATGGCTACACCTTC. Protein product: CASSQSPAGGDYGYTF.

The chain employs TRBV27 and TRBJ2-7, with TRBD1 matching 9 bases. Germline CDR1 and CDR2: MNHEY and SMNVEV (reference sequence). After removal of 4 bases from V and 2 bases from J, the junction contained 9 bases not matched to a gene. This CDR3 comprises 16 residues. This CDR3 is CASSSGHRDRAYEQYF. CDR3 bases: TGTGCCAGCAGTTCCGGGCACCGGGACAGGGCCTACGAGCAGTACTTC.

The chain joins TRBV7-3 to TRBJ2-2, with D perhaps matching TRBD1 (5 bases). This CDR3 comprises 16 residues. V was pared by 3 bases and J by 4 bases, with 15 bases between. The germline CDR1 and CDR2 sequences are SGHTA and FQGTGA. CDR3 nucleotide sequence: TGTGCCAGCAGCTTCAGGGCAGGAATTCCCACCGGGGAGCTGTTTTTT. Residues: CASSFRAGIPTGELFF.